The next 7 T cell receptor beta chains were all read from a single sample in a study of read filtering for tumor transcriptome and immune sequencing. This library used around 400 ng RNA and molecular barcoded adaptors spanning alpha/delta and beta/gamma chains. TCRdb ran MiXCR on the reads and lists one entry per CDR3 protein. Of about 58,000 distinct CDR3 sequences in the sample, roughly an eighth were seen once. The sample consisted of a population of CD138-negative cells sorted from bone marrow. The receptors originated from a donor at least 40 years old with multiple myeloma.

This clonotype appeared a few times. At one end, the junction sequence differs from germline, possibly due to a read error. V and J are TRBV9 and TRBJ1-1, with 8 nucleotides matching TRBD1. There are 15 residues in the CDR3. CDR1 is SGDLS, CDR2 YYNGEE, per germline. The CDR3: CASSSRTGLNTKAFF. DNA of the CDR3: TGTGCCAGCAGCTCCCGGACAGGGCTGAACACTAAAGCTTTCTTT.

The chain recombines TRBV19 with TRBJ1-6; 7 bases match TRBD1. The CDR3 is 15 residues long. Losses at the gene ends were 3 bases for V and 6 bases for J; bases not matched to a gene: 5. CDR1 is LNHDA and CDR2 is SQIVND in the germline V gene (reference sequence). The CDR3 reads CASSIPTGSNSPLHF. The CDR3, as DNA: TGTGCCAGTAGTATCCCGACAGGGAGTAATTCACCCCTCCACTTT.

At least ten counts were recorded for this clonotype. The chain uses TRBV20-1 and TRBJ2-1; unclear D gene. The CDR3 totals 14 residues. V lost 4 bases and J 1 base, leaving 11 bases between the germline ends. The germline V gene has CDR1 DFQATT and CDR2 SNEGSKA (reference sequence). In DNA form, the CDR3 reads TGCAGTGCTATCTCCTCGGAGTCCTACAATGAGCAGTTCTTC. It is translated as CSAISSESYNEQFF.

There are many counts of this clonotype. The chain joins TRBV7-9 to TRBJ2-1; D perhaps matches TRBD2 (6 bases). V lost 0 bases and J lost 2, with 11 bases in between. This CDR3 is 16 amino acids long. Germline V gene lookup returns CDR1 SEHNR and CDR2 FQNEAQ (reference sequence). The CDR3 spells CASSLAGRGTYNEQFF. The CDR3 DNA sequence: TGTGCCAGCAGCTTAGCTGGGCGGGGTACCTACAATGAGCAGTTCTTC.

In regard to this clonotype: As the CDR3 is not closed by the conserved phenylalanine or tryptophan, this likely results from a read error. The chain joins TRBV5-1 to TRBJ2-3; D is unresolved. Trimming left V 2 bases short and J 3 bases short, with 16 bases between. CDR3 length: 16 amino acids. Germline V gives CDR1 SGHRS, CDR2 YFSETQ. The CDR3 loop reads CASSLEWGDGTDTQYL. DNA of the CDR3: TGCGCCAGCAGCTTAGAATGGGGTGACGGGACAGATACGCAGTATCTT.

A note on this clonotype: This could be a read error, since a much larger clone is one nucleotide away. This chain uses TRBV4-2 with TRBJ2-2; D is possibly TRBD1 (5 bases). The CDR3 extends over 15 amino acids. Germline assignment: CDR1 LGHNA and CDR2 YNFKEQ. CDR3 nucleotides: TGCGCCAGCAGGCGAACAGGAACGAACACCCGGGAGCTGTTTTTT. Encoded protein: CASRRTGTNTRELFF.

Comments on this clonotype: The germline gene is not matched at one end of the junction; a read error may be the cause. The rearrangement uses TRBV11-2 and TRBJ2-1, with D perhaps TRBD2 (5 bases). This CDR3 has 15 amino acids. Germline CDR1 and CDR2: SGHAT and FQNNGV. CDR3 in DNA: TGTGCCAGCAGCCCTGGTAGCGACCTCTACAATGAGCAGCTCTTC. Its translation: CASSPGSDLYNEQLF.